Each of the 16 T cell receptor beta chains below was sequenced from the same sample in a study of beta chain features in type 1 diabetes. Reverse transcribing all isolated RNA meant expressed TCRB transcripts were sequenced. Generated by immunoSEQ multiplex PCR, the TCRdb table keeps only in-frame clones and is missing some. Of 130,000 or so clones in the sample, around a tenth were seen once. Sequencing used central memory CD4+ T cells from blood. The receptors derive from a man aged 18 to 29 in good health.

The sample holds a few counts of this clone. The CDR3 DNA sequence: TGCGCCAGCAGCCAAGAAACAGGGCCCCGCTATGGCTACACCTTC. The encoded protein is CASSQETGPRYGYTF. This chain links TRBV4-1 with TRBJ1-2; D perhaps matches TRBD1 (6 bases). The germline V gene encodes CDR1 MGHRA and CDR2 YSYEKL. Trimming took off 0 bases at V and 4 bases at J, with 12 bases between the two ends. The CDR3 contains 15 residues.

This clone was detected a few times. This sequence joins TRBV19 and TRBJ2-2; the D gene is possibly TRBD1 (6 bases). The CDR3 consists of 15 residues. V dropped 5 bases and J dropped 0 bases, with 10 bases sitting between them. The germline gives CDR1 LNHDA, CDR2 SQIVND (reference sequence). The DNA of the CDR3 is TGTGCCAGTAGTGTGACAGGCACGAACACCGGGGAGCTGTTTTTT. It specifies CASSVTGTNTGELFF.

The CDR3 loop reads CASSESRMWNYGYEQYF. CDR3 sequence (DNA): TGTGCCAGCAGTGAATCGAGGATGTGGAATTACGGGTACGAGCAGTACTTC. This sequence joins TRBV2 and TRBJ2-7, with D unresolved. The CDR3 is 17 residues long. Germline V CDR1 and CDR2: SNHLY, FYNNEI. Trimming left V 2 bases short and J 4 bases short, with 21 bases between. Drawing the rest from reference TRBV2 and TRBJ2-7, the complete variable domain is EPEVTQTPSHQVTQMGQEVILRCVPISNHLYFYWYRQILGQKVEFLVSFYNNEISEKSEIFDDQFSVERPDGSNFTLKIRSTKLEDSAMYFCASSESRMWNYGYEQYFGPGTRLTVT.

The table lists this clone with a few counts. The chain uses TRBV2 and TRBJ2-2, with 14 nucleotides matching TRBD2. The CDR3 has 15 amino acids. The V segment lost 6 bases and the J segment 8 bases; nucleotides outside the gene matches: 5. Per the germline V gene, CDR1 is SNHLY and CDR2 is FYNNEI. The CDR3 DNA is TGTGCCAGCAGAGGGACTAGCGGGGGAGAGGGGGAGCTGTTTTTT. This codes for CASRGTSGGEGELFF.

The V gene is TRBV6-6, the J gene TRBJ2-1, with a weak D call TRBD2 (5 bases). Deletions cut 7 bases from V and 7 bases from J, with 17 bases between. The CDR3 sequence is 14 residues long. Germline V gives CDR1 MNHNY, CDR2 SVGAGI (reference sequence). CDR3 sequence: CASTGLQAPNEQFF. The CDR3, as DNA: TGTGCCAGCACTGGACTCCAAGCCCCAAATGAGCAGTTCTTC.

In this sample, this clone turned up a few times. The J gene is TRBJ1-2, the V gene TRBV11-2; 8 bases map to TRBD1. Trimming at V came to 3 bases and at J to 1 base, leaving 1 base not matched to a gene. Per germline, CDR1 SGHAT and CDR2 FQNNGV. The CDR3 loop spans 14 amino acids. The CDR3 coding sequence is TGTGCCAGCAGCTTGACAGGGGATAACTATGGCTACACCTTC. Protein: CASSLTGDNYGYTF.

This clone was detected a few times. The chain recombines TRBV4-3 with TRBJ1-6, with 7 bases matching TRBD1. Germline values: CDR1 LGHNA, CDR2 YSLEER. The length of the CDR3 is 17 residues. The trim removed 4 bases at V and 7 bases at J, leaving 13 bases unmatched. The CDR3, as DNA: TGCGCCAGCAGCCGAACCGGGGGGGGACAGAAAAATTCACCCCTCCACTTT. Amino acids: CASSRTGGGQKNSPLHF.

The chain combines TRBV7-2 with TRBJ2-1; perhaps TRBD2 as D (5 bases). V was pared by 5 bases and J by 6 bases, with 14 bases between. The CDR3 covers 14 residues. Germline V gives CDR1 SGHTA, CDR2 FQGNSA. CDR3 bases: TGTGCCAGCAGCCCCGGACTGGCCCCCAATGAGCAGTTCTTC. Protein sequence: CASSPGLAPNEQFF.

The rearrangement links TRBV19 to TRBJ2-1; possible D gene TRBD2, 5 bases. Germline V gene data show CDR1 as LNHDA and CDR2 as SQIVND (reference sequence). CDR3 length equals 15 residues. Trimming pared 5 bases from V and 4 bases from J, leaving 15 bases between. In DNA, the CDR3 is TGTGCCAGTAGTTTGAGGCAATCGGGGTACAATGAGCAGTTCTTC. Its translation is CASSLRQSGYNEQFF.

This chain links TRBV2 with TRBJ2-1; no clear D. V was clipped by 3 bases and J by 0 bases, with 9 bases between them. The CDR3 runs to 15 residues. In germline, CDR1 is SNHLY, CDR2 FYNNEI. CDR3 sequence reads: CASSDSWSSYNEQFF. In DNA form, the CDR3 reads TGTGCCAGCAGTGACTCCTGGAGCTCCTACAATGAGCAGTTCTTC.

The genes are TRBV28 and TRBJ2-5, with TRBD1 as a possible D gene (6 bases). The J call is in doubt because the DNA end fits TRBJ2-7 better. Germline assignment: CDR1 MDHEN and CDR2 SYDVKM. The CDR3 extends over 14 amino acids. The CDR3 bases are TGTGCCAGCCGAACAGGGAATTGGGCCTACGAGCAGTACTTC. Translation: CASRTGNWAYEQYF.

This clone was seen more than once but under ten times. V gene TRBV9 combines with J gene TRBJ2-5; 7 nucleotides match TRBD1. The V segment lost 0 bases and the J segment 5 bases; nucleotides outside the gene matches: 4. The CDR3 contains 14 residues. Germline assignment: CDR1 SGDLS and CDR2 YYNGEE. The CDR3 DNA follows: TGTGCCAGCAGCGTAGTTGGCAGGGGGGAGACCCAGTACTTC. This codes for CASSVVGRGETQYF.

V and J are TRBV25-1 and TRBJ1-6; 9 bases match TRBD1. The CDR3 sequence is 16 residues long. V shed 4 bases, J shed 5 bases, and the junction held 6 bases outside the gene matches. Per germline, CDR1 MGHDK and CDR2 SYGVNS. In nucleotides, the CDR3 is TGTGCCAGCAGTGCCGGGACAGGGTCCAATAATTCACCCCTCCACTTT. It translates to CASSAGTGSNNSPLHF. Variable domain in full (rest from reference TRBV25-1 and TRBJ1-6): EADIYQTPRYLVIGTGKKITLECSQTMGHDKMYWYQQDPGMELHLIHYSYGVNSTEKGDLSSESTVSRIRTEHFPLTLESARPSHTSQYLCASSAGTGSNNSPLHFGNGTRLTVT.

This clone has just a few counts. V is TRBV30 and J is TRBJ1-5, with TRBD1 matching 9 bases. This CDR3 contains 13 residues. Germline CDR1 GTSNPN, CDR2 SVGIG (reference sequence). Germline trimming cut 7 bases from V and 2 bases from J; bases unmatched to any gene: 3. As DNA, the CDR3 is TGTGCCTCGGACAGGGGTGGCAATCAGCCCCAGCATTTT. It codes for CASDRGGNQPQHF.

This clone was observed a few times. The chain links TRBV29-1 to TRBJ2-7, with D perhaps matching TRBD1 (6 bases). This CDR3 contains 11 residues. Trimming cost V 3 bases and J 7 bases, with 10 bases left between them. Germline CDR1 SQVTM, CDR2 ANQGSEA. The CDR3 DNA is TGCAGCGTTGATTTGAGGGGGGAGCAGTACTTC. Amino acids: CSVDLRGEQYF.

This clone was observed a few times. The chain is built from TRBV11-2 and TRBJ1-1; 10 nucleotides match TRBD1. The germline V gene has CDR1 SGHAT and CDR2 FQNNGV. The CDR3 spans 16 residues. V lost 5 bases, J lost 1 base, and 7 bases stayed unmatched. CDR3 DNA sequence: TGTGCCAGCAGCCCCGAGGGGGACAGGGGGAACACTGAAGCTTTCTTT. As protein: CASSPEGDRGNTEAFF.